The following is a TCR beta chain sequence with its context. This sample was taken from a study of blood T cell repertoires in COVID-19. Overall study: Samples taken during acute and convalescent COVID-19 were collected in the United States, Italy and Spain. PBMCs, B-cell-depleted T cells, or T cells provided the cDNA or gDNA that made up the material.

There are 14 residues in the CDR3. Trimming shortened V by 1 base and J by 4 bases, and 11 bases separated the two germline ends. Per germline, CDR1 SGHTA and CDR2 FQGNSA. Original analysis: The authors estimated nucleated cell counts from reference gene primer amplification. This table comes from immunoSEQ multiplex PCR, and its TCRdb copy is limited to in-frame clones, with some not included. That table supplies the V and J calls and clone size; D and trimming were determined from the DNA. The sample lists about 180,000 clones, about 86% occurring once. The sample taken for sequencing was peripheral blood. V and J are TRBV7-2 and TRBJ2-7; possible D gene TRBD1, 5 bases. The sequence came from a man aged 50 or older with active or convalescent COVID-19. Here the CDR3 reads CASSLGQPQYEQYF. The CDR3, as DNA: TGTGCCAGCAGCTTAGGACAGCCGCAATACGAGCAGTACTTC.